A single sample gave rise to the 26 T cell receptor beta chains below, sequenced in a study of blood T cell repertoires in COVID-19. Using immunoSEQ multiplex PCR, the repertoire was profiled, and TCRdb retains in-frame clones only, with some absent. The sample has about 130,000 clones, approximately 85% seen once. Source material: peripheral blood. The origin of the receptors is a woman older than 75 with COVID-19, enrolled during active disease.

The chain employs TRBV7-9 and TRBJ1-4; D unresolved. Trimming removed 0 bases from V and 3 bases from J, with 14 bases in between. The germline V gene encodes CDR1 SEHNR and CDR2 FQNEAQ (reference sequence). The CDR3 spans 17 residues. CDR3 loop: CASSLADGGWANEKLFF. CDR3 nucleotides: TGTGCCAGCAGCTTAGCGGACGGAGGGTGGGCTAATGAAAAACTGTTTTTT. Complete variable domain (other parts from reference TRBV7-9 and TRBJ1-4): DTGVSQNPRHKITKRGQNVTFRCDPISEHNRLYWYRQTLGQGPEFLTYFQNEAQLEKSRLLSDRFSAERPKGSFSTLEIQRTEQGDSAMYLCASSLADGGWANEKLFFGSGTQLSVL.

The gene calls are TRBV29-1 and TRBJ2-4; possible D gene TRBD1, 6 bases. Germline CDR1 SQVTM, CDR2 ANQGSEA. The ends were cut back, 4 bases at V and 0 bases at J, with 19 bases in the middle. There are 17 residues in the CDR3. CDR3 loop: CSVVGHNLWLAKNIQYF. DNA of the CDR3: TGCAGCGTTGTGGGACACAACCTTTGGTTAGCCAAAAACATTCAGTACTTC.

V usage is TRBV10-1 and J usage is TRBJ2-7; 9 bases line up with TRBD1. CDR1 and CDR2 from the germline V gene are WNHNN and SYGVQD (reference sequence). Trimming took 9 bases from V and 0 from J; bases not matched to a gene: 6. CDR3 length: 14 amino acids. The CDR3 DNA reads as TGCGCCAGTGACGACAGGGGGATCTCCTACGAGCAGTACTTC. Translated, it gives CASDDRGISYEQYF.

The genes are TRBV15 and TRBJ2-2; 7 bases are a match to TRBD2. Germline loops: CDR1 LNHNV, CDR2 YYDKDF (reference sequence). The J segment lost 5 bases and the V segment lost 1 base, leaving 10 bases of the junction unmatched. The CDR3 runs to 17 residues. CDR3 nucleotide sequence: TGTGCCACCAGCAGAGTAATGGGAGGGCCGGGGACCGGGGAGCTGTTTTTT. It is translated as CATSRVMGGPGTGELFF.

The J gene is TRBJ2-4, the V gene TRBV7-2, with a weak D call TRBD2 (6 bases). The V end was cut by 5 bases, the J end by 7 bases, with 15 bases between. The CDR3 consists of 14 residues. Germline V gene data show CDR1 as SGHTA and CDR2 as FQGNSA. The DNA of the CDR3 is TGTGCCAGCAGCCTCCTGACTAGGAGGAACATTCAGTACTTC. Protein product: CASSLLTRRNIQYF.

The chain is built from TRBV24-1 and TRBJ2-7, with D tentatively TRBD2 (5 bases). V lost 0 bases, J lost 7 bases, and 9 bases lay in between. The germline gives CDR1 KGHDR, CDR2 SFDVKD. The CDR3 spans 13 residues. The CDR3 DNA is TGTGCCACCAGTGATTTGTACGGGATGGAGCAGTACTTC. It encodes CATSDLYGMEQYF.

The J gene is TRBJ2-5, the V gene TRBV7-9; 10 bases map to TRBD2. V dropped 5 bases and J dropped 5; count of bases not matched to a gene: 8. The CDR3 contains 15 residues. Germline V gene lookup returns CDR1 SEHNR and CDR2 FQNEAQ (reference sequence). The CDR3, as DNA: TGTGCCAGCAGCCCAGCGGGAGGGCCTGGGGAGACCCAGTACTTC. Encoded protein: CASSPAGGPGETQYF.

The rearrangement links TRBV6-5 to TRBJ2-3; 11 nucleotides agree with TRBD2. Germline CDR1 and CDR2: MNHEY and SVGAGI. The CDR3 is 16 residues long. V shed 4 bases and J 3 bases; nucleotides not matched to a gene: 6. The CDR3 sequence: CASSSPGLADTDTQYF. CDR3 coding DNA: TGTGCCAGCAGTTCCCCGGGACTAGCGGATACAGATACGCAGTATTTT.

This chain links TRBV7-2 with TRBJ2-1, with no clear D. Germline V CDR1 and CDR2: SGHTA, FQGNSA. V was clipped by 6 bases and J by 2 bases, with 23 bases between them. This CDR3 is built from 18 residues. The CDR3 sequence: CASRLTPSSRLAYNEQFF. As DNA, the CDR3 is TGTGCCAGCAGATTAACACCATCCTCGAGGCTGGCCTACAATGAGCAGTTCTTC.

This rearrangement joins TRBV28 to TRBJ2-3; 11 bases map to TRBD1. CDR3 length equals 18 residues. In germline, CDR1 is MDHEN, CDR2 SYDVKM. After removal of 5 bases from V and 0 bases from J, the junction contained 10 bases not matched to a gene. CDR3 in amino acids: CASSLGQGALSSTDTQYF. In nucleotides, the CDR3 is TGTGCCAGCAGTCTCGGACAGGGGGCCCTTTCTAGCACAGATACGCAGTATTTT.

The chain combines TRBV28 with TRBJ1-2; D is ambiguous. V was cut by 10 bases and J by 4 bases, with 13 bases left in between. The CDR3 totals 12 residues. Germline lookup yields CDR1 MDHEN and CDR2 SYDVKM. CDR3 protein: CATKPEVYGYTF. The CDR3, as DNA: TGTGCCACTAAACCCGAAGTCTATGGCTACACCTTC.

The V gene is TRBV7-9, the J gene TRBJ1-1, with 8 bases lining up with TRBD1. Unmatched junction bases numbered 1, after V lost 3 bases and J lost 1 base. The CDR3 runs 14 residues. Germline V gives CDR1 SEHNR, CDR2 FQNEAQ (reference sequence). CDR3 loop: CASSLQGANTEAFF. CDR3 sequence (DNA): TGTGCCAGCAGCTTGCAGGGGGCGAACACTGAAGCTTTCTTT.

Concerning this clone itself: The same CDR3 also results from other DNA sequences found in this sample. The chain couples TRBV28 to TRBJ2-7; TRBD2 might be the D (6 bases). This CDR3 spans 14 amino acids. V was clipped by 2 bases and J by 4 bases, with 12 bases between them. The V gene's germline CDR1 is MDHEN and CDR2 SYDVKM. The CDR3 DNA is TGTGCCAGCAGTTTAACAGGACTAACTTACGAGCAGTACTTC. Residues: CASSLTGLTYEQYF.

The genes are TRBV6-1 and TRBJ2-5; D is ambiguous. Between the trimmed V and J ends, which lost 2 bases and 4 bases, there was a span of 11 bases. CDR1 and CDR2 (germline): MNHNS, SASEGT. The CDR3 is made up of 14 amino acids. The CDR3 coding sequence is TGTGCCAGCAGTGAAACACACTCAGGAGAGACCCAGTACTTC. Residues: CASSETHSGETQYF.

Here the CDR3 reads CATSDLRGLSNEQFF. The CDR3 region has the DNA TGTGCCACCAGTGATTTGCGGGGACTCAGCAATGAGCAGTTCTTC. V gene TRBV24-1 combines with J gene TRBJ2-1, with a tentative D call TRBD2 (6 bases). In germline, CDR1 is KGHDR, CDR2 SFDVKD. This CDR3 spans 15 amino acids. Trimming took off 0 bases at V and 6 bases at J, with 11 bases between the two ends.

The chain links TRBV7-9 to TRBJ2-2; 8 bases align to TRBD2. V was clipped by 0 bases and J by 5 bases; unmatched bases: 5. CDR1 is SEHNR, CDR2 FQNEAQ, per germline (reference sequence). This CDR3 comprises 16 residues. CDR3 bases: TGTGCCAGCAGCTTAGCAGCGGGAGCGGGAACCGGGGAGCTGTTTTTT. It yields the protein CASSLAAGAGTGELFF.

This CDR3 reads CASSTDNSPLHF. For the CDR3, the DNA is TGTGCCAGTAGCACAGATAATTCACCCCTCCACTTT. The chain has TRBV19 and TRBJ1-6; no clear D gene. The CDR3 is 12 residues long. Germline V gene sequence: CDR1 LNHDA, CDR2 SQIVND (reference sequence). The V end lost 6 bases, the J end lost 5 bases, and 5 bases lay between the germline ends.

The V gene is TRBV28, the J gene TRBJ1-5; 8 nucleotides line up with TRBD1. V lost 2 bases to trimming and J lost 5 bases; unmatched junction nucleotides: 11. CDR1 MDHEN and CDR2 SYDVKM come from the germline V gene. The CDR3 runs 17 residues. CDR3 in amino acids: CASSLTSGRGRDQPQHF. CDR3 bases: TGTGCCAGCAGTTTAACGAGCGGCAGGGGGCGCGATCAGCCCCAGCATTTT. Full variable domain (remainder filled in from reference TRBV28 and TRBJ1-5): DVKVTQSSRYLVKRTGEKVFLECVQDMDHENMFWYRQDPGLGLRLIYFSYDVKMKEKGDIPEGYSVSREKKERFSLILESASTNQTSMYLCASSLTSGRGRDQPQHFGDGTRLSIL.

This clone was seen just once. The chain combines TRBV7-2 with TRBJ2-5; the D is unclear. Per the germline V gene, CDR1 is SGHTA and CDR2 is FQGNSA. This CDR3 contains 15 residues. Trimming pared 1 base from V and 1 base from J, leaving 10 bases between. In DNA, the CDR3 is TGTGCCAGCAGCTTAGTCCTCCCCAGCCAAGAGACCCAGTACTTC. Its protein is CASSLVLPSQETQYF.

The J gene is TRBJ1-6, the V gene TRBV28; TRBD1 might be the D (6 bases). Trimming pared 6 bases from V and 9 bases from J, leaving 9 bases between. This CDR3 is 12 amino acids long. Per the germline V gene, CDR1 is MDHEN and CDR2 is SYDVKM. The CDR3 region has the DNA TGTGCCAGCAGGGGAGGGGGTTCACCCCTCCACTTT. Translated, it gives CASRGGGSPLHF.

This chain uses TRBV7-2 with TRBJ1-5; 10 bases match TRBD1. V dropped 3 bases and J dropped 7; count of bases not matched to a gene: 12. Germline V CDR1 and CDR2: SGHTA, FQGNSA. CDR3 size: 17 residues. CDR3 sequence: CASSLTTGGAGGQPQHF. CDR3 nucleotide sequence: TGTGCCAGCAGCTTGACGACAGGGGGCGCGGGAGGACAGCCCCAGCATTTT.

The rearrangement uses TRBV20-1 and TRBJ1-1; perhaps TRBD1 as D (6 bases). The V end lost 8 bases, the J end lost 4 bases, and 11 bases lay between the germline ends. The CDR3 consists of 11 residues. Per germline, CDR1 DFQATT and CDR2 SNEGSKA (reference sequence). Here the CDR3 reads CSIAGATEAFF. The CDR3, as DNA: TGCAGTATTGCGGGGGCCACTGAAGCTTTCTTT.

A single count supports this clone. The V call is TRBV21-1, the J call TRBJ1-5; the table's D call, TRBD1, has no DNA check behind it. TRBV21-1 is a pseudogene segment. The CDR3 has 17 residues. CDR3 amino acids: CASSKAGRGISNQPQHF. The CDR3, as DNA: TGTGCCAGCAGCAAAGCGGGTAGGGGTATTAGCAATCAGCCCCAGCATTTT.

V is TRBV5-4 and J is TRBJ2-2; TRBD2 is a possible D gene (5 bases). Germline values: CDR1 SGHNT, CDR2 YYREEE (reference sequence). The length of the CDR3 is 14 residues. The V and J ends lost 4 bases and 5 bases respectively, with 12 bases between them. CDR3 coding DNA: TGTGCCAGCAGCCCCCCCTCGGGGACCGGGGAGCTGTTTTTT. This gives the protein CASSPPSGTGELFF.

The chain has TRBV19 and TRBJ2-7; D not resolved. The CDR3 extends over 11 amino acids. Trimming took off 4 bases at V and 4 bases at J, with 5 bases between the two ends. Germline V gene sequence: CDR1 LNHDA, CDR2 SQIVND (reference sequence). CDR3 nucleotide sequence: TGTGCCAGTAGTAATATTTACGAGCAGTACTTC. This translates into CASSNIYEQYF.

This chain uses TRBV9 with TRBJ2-1; 7 bases agree with TRBD2. Looked up from germline, CDR1 is SGDLS and CDR2 is YYNGEE. The CDR3 length is 15 residues. With 0 bases clipped from V and 2 bases from J, the junction kept 2 bases outside the gene matches. The CDR3 sequence: CASSVGSGAYNEQFF. The CDR3 region has the DNA TGTGCCAGCAGCGTAGGAAGCGGGGCCTACAATGAGCAGTTCTTC.